This T cell receptor (beta chain) was captured in a study of blood T cell repertoires in COVID-19. For the study at large: Specimens from acute and convalescent COVID-19 originated in the United States, Italy and Spain.

The V gene lost 2 bases and the J gene lost 6 bases, with 10 bases spanning the gap. The CDR3 is made up of 13 amino acids. CDR1 LGHNA and CDR2 YSLEER come from the germline V gene. Authors' analysis steps: Counts of nucleated cells, estimated from reference gene primer amplification, were obtained. Libraries were prepared by immunoSEQ multiplex PCR; TCRdb keeps only in-frame clonotypes and omits some of them. That table gives V, J and clone size, and the DNA gave D and trimming. The sample carries under 150,000 clones, around 80% recorded once. V and J are TRBV4-3 and TRBJ1-1; D remains ambiguous. Sequenced material: peripheral blood. This clonotype originated in a man older than 75 with active or convalescent COVID-19. CDR3 nucleotides: TGCGCCAGCAGCCAACGAGGGATCGCTGAAGCTTTCTTT. It specifies CASSQRGIAEAFF.